This TCR beta chain was recovered during a study of blood T cell repertoires in COVID-19. Study overall: Nucleic acid was either cDNA or gDNA, and it came from T cells, B-cell-depleted T cells, or PBMCs.

In the study's own analysis: Counts of nucleated cells, estimated from reference gene primer amplification, were obtained. Sequencing was performed with immunoSEQ multiplex PCR; in TCRdb, only in-frame clones are kept and a portion is missing. V, J and clone size derive from that table, while D and trimming were established from the DNA sequence. The table has a few hundred thousand clones, under 90% seen once. Trimming took off 0 bases at V and 1 base at J, with 10 bases between the two ends. The CDR3 sequence is 15 residues long. Per the germline V gene, CDR1 is SGHDT and CDR2 is YYEEEE. This sequence was found in a woman of 80 years or more with active or convalescent COVID-19. The chain has TRBV5-6 and TRBJ1-1; unclear D gene. Sequencing was performed on peripheral blood. In DNA form, the CDR3 reads TGTGCCAGCAGCTTGGACCGTCGGGAGAACACTGAAGCTTTCTTT. It specifies CASSLDRRENTEAFF.